The 10 T cell receptor beta chains below all came from one sample that was sequenced in a study of T cell responses to AZD1222 COVID-19 vaccine. Libraries were prepared by immunoSEQ multiplex PCR; TCRdb keeps only in-frame clonotypes and omits some of them. Its table lists about 140,000 clones. The specimen was peripheral blood. The source of these receptors is an adult in good health.

V and J are TRBV19 and TRBJ1-5; D gene uncertain. The CDR3 loop spans 13 amino acids. CDR1 LNHDA and CDR2 SQIVND come from the germline V gene (reference sequence). With 1 base removed from V and 5 bases from J, the gap between germline ends came to 6 bases. CDR3 DNA: TGTGCCAGTAGTATAGGGCTTGATCAGCCCCAGCATTTT. Translating gives CASSIGLDQPQHF.

The chain is built from TRBV27 and TRBJ1-6; D possibly corresponds to TRBD1 (5 bases). This CDR3 has 20 amino acids. Germline V gives CDR1 MNHEY, CDR2 SMNVEV (reference sequence). Trimming shortened V by 1 base and J by 2 bases, and 21 bases separated the two germline ends. The CDR3 DNA follows: TGTGCCAGCAGTTTATATCGCCCGGGCAGGGCCCTTCCCTATAATTCACCCCTCCACTTT. Translation gives CASSLYRPGRALPYNSPLHF.

The chain combines TRBV6-5 with TRBJ2-5; 11 nucleotides align to TRBD2. CDR3 length equals 15 residues. Germline CDR1 is MNHEY and CDR2 is SVGAGI. The trim removed 5 bases at V and 5 bases at J, leaving 7 bases unmatched. The CDR3 DNA is TGTGCCAGCAGTCGAGTAGCGGGGGGGCGGGAGACCCAGTACTTC. Encoded protein: CASSRVAGGRETQYF.

The genes are TRBV7-8 and TRBJ1-2; D is undetermined. The CDR3 spans 14 residues. In germline, CDR1 is SGHVS, CDR2 FQNEAQ. V shed 1 base and J shed 4 bases, with 10 bases lying between them. The chain's CDR3 is CASSLGGVRYGYTF. CDR3 bases: TGTGCCAGCAGCTTAGGTGGGGTACGCTATGGCTACACCTTC.

This chain connects TRBV11-2 to TRBJ1-2; TRBD1 is a possible D gene (6 bases). The CDR3 covers 15 residues. The V and J ends lost 5 bases and 8 bases respectively, with 21 bases between them. The V gene's germline CDR1 is SGHAT and CDR2 FQNNGV. CDR3 sequence: CASSPGQKTFDGYTF. CDR3 in DNA: TGTGCCAGCAGCCCTGGACAGAAAACGTTCGACGGCTACACCTTC.

The chain couples TRBV6-6 to TRBJ2-1; D is uncertain. Germline V gives CDR1 MNHNY, CDR2 SVGAGI (reference sequence). The V end was cut by 4 bases, the J end by 0 bases, with 10 bases between. This CDR3 has 15 amino acids. CDR3 sequence reads: CASSSTQSSYNEQFF. In DNA form, the CDR3 reads TGTGCCAGCAGTTCGACACAGAGCTCCTACAATGAGCAGTTCTTC.

The chain carries TRBV28 and TRBJ1-4, with D perhaps TRBD1 (5 bases). Germline V gene lookup returns CDR1 MDHEN and CDR2 SYDVKM. This CDR3 contains 14 residues. The V end was cut by 6 bases, the J end by 3 bases, with 11 bases between. CDR3 in amino acids: CASSPPGANEKLFF. In DNA, the CDR3 is TGTGCCAGCAGCCCTCCGGGGGCTAATGAAAAACTGTTTTTT.

V usage is TRBV9 and J usage is TRBJ1-2, with 8 bases aligning to TRBD1. The CDR3 contains 15 residues. Trimming cost V 3 bases and J 8 bases; bases outside gene matches: 12. In germline, CDR1 is SGDLS, CDR2 YYNGEE. The CDR3 sequence is CASSAILTGGRGYTF. As DNA, the CDR3 is TGTGCCAGCAGCGCGATACTAACAGGGGGTCGCGGCTACACCTTC.

The rearrangement uses TRBV6-5 and TRBJ2-1; TRBD2 might be the D (7 bases). The CDR3 loop spans 11 amino acids. Trimming shortened V by 8 bases and J by 8 bases, and 10 bases separated the two germline ends. Germline CDR1 and CDR2: MNHEY and SVGAGI. The CDR3 is CASGGADEQFF. The DNA of the CDR3 is TGTGCCAGCGGGGGGGCCGATGAGCAGTTCTTC.

The chain employs TRBV6-1 and TRBJ1-4; D gene uncertain. This CDR3 spans 15 amino acids. The V gene's germline CDR1 is MNHNS and CDR2 SASEGT. The germline V and J ends were trimmed by 3 bases and 0 bases, with 8 bases remaining between them. CDR3 amino acids: CASSEWVPTNEKLFF. CDR3 DNA: TGTGCCAGCAGTGAGTGGGTCCCAACTAATGAAAAACTGTTTTTT.